Described below is a single T cell receptor (beta chain) sequence and its context. Which antigen it targets is not known. This could be a read error, since a much larger clone is one nucleotide away. The sample is drawn from a study of regulatory T cells in long-lasting Graves disease (dated by TCRdb to the early 2020s). For context, the study as a whole: In the newly diagnosed Graves' disease group, patients had been taking antithyroid drugs for less than 3 months. A total of roughly 33 samples underwent TCR sequencing: around 13 from persistent and roughly 20 from newly diagnosed Graves' disease patients. The study was conducted in China and was registered as a clinical trial. This study used TCR sequencing and RNA sequencing of peripheral blood to compare persistent Graves' disease patients against newly diagnosed Graves' disease patients. Broad study findings and their caveats: Compared with newly diagnosed patients, persistent Graves' disease patients had lower TCR Shannon entropy and fewer highly expanded clones, which suggests clonal expansion. Peripheral blood alone was examined, since thyroid tissue, which constituted the primary lesion, could not be accessed. Sequencing and analysis were restricted to the TCR beta chain. The authors acknowledged the small sample size as a limitation that may reduce accuracy. Persistent disease showed preferential use of TRBV28, TRBJ1-2 and TRBJ2-5, whereas newly diagnosed disease favored TRBV20-1 and TRBJ2-1. Persistent patients shared more public clonotypes among themselves (approximately 2,500) than newly diagnosed patients did (over 950).

The sample's time point, from its label and the paper: newly diagnosed GD, antithyroid drugs for less than 3 months. RNA was extracted from PBMCs in TRIzol for both TCR sequencing and RNA sequencing. The diagnosis of Graves' disease was made according to American Thyroid Association guidelines. The patients came from an endocrinology department in Xi'an, China. Each patient gave approximately 9 milliliters of peripheral blood, collected in an EDTA anticoagulant tube. PBMCs were isolated by Ficoll Paque Plus density gradient separation without further T cell sorting. An Agilent 2100 Bioanalyzer and agarose gel were used to check RNA quality, while a NanoDrop 2000 measured RNA concentration. The CDR3 has 15 amino acids, counting the end cysteine and phenylalanine. Just CDR3 DNA is preserved here, 45 bases in frame from base 1. Trimming takes 5 bases off V and 7 bases off J; junction bases not matched to a gene: 14. CDR1 is given as LGHDT and CDR2 as YNNKEL, both from the germline V gene (reference sequence).

The library was produced with multiplex PCR. The sample was run on an Illumina HiSeq 4000. CDR3 regions were amplified by Arm-PCR with iRepertoire HTBI primers to construct TCR beta libraries. Gel purification was performed on PCR products prior to sequencing. As for the authors' bioinformatics: A total of fewer than 65 TRBV and 14 TRBJ segments were identified across samples and were used for gene usage analysis of CDR3 amino acid clonotypes. Filtered high-quality paired reads were merged into contigs using COPE and FqMerger. Contigs were aligned with BLAST to IMGT TRBV, TRBD and TRBJ reference genes, and CDR3 was defined per IMGT. Any clonotype with a frequency above 0.1% was classified as a highly expanded clone. Shannon entropy was used to measure repertoire diversity, and the Gini coefficient was used to measure V-J evenness. Clonotypes shared by more than one individual were considered public. The public reads were reprocessed in TCRdb via fastp at Q25 and MiXCR, keeping in-frame beta chains. Each CDR3 protein gets just one entry, which takes the most common genes and DNA from the rows behind it. The V and J calls reflect TCRdb's pipeline rather than the authors' work. The sample table records about 530,000 distinct CDR3 sequences; more than 15% of these occur just once. More than 20% of the sample is taken by the ten largest.

The same data also contributed to another study, on T cells in Graves' hyperthyroidism and ophthalmopathy. According to the second study: Graves' hyperthyroidism was defined as stable when no progression to ophthalmopathy occurred over 18 months of follow-up. Hyperthyroidism patients were aged 18 to 65 years and newly diagnosed, with disease duration of less than 2 months. Patients with uncontrolled infections, other autoimmune diseases, pregnancy or lactation were excluded. Diagnoses were based on clinical symptoms, serum thyroxine and TRAb, thyroid ultrasound and orbital computed tomography. The first round of RT-PCR for the TCR CDR3 was performed with the HTBI primer set and the Qiagen OneStep RT-PCR kit. Most expanded thyroid clonotypes (frequency above 0.001) were also detected in blood, suggesting blood repertoires may reflect thyroid immune responses. Ophthalmopathy was separated from stable hyperthyroidism by a 13 V-J signature model, with over 85% sensitivity and about 81% specificity obtained in cross-validation and 80%/75% obtained in testing. In validation, the model predicted progression to ophthalmopathy with 55% to 71% sensitivity and less than 75% specificity, a median of around 6.6 months before onset. To identify TCR V-J signatures that set the groups apart, the researchers used a discovery cohort of about a hundred patients, made up of under 50 with Graves' ophthalmopathy and 55 to 65 with stable Graves' hyperthyroidism. An independent validation cohort of about 19 hyperthyroidism patients and 17 patients who later progressed to ophthalmopathy tested prospective prediction of ophthalmopathy. The approximately 98 discovery patients were randomly divided into training and test sets at a 7:3 ratio. Thyroid tissue and blood T-cell repertoires from six Graves' hyperthyroidism patients were also compared in the study. After blood sampling, hyperthyroidism patients were treated with methimazole at a starting dose of 30 mg daily, and ophthalmopathy patients were treated with high-dose intravenous methylprednisolone. Libraries were constructed in a second round of multiplex PCR, after which size selection and purification were carried out. Paired-end sequencing of the libraries was performed with 100 bp reads on an Illumina HiSeq2000. SOAPnuke was used to process the raw data, removing reads that contained adapters or uncalled bases, had a mean Phred below 15, or lacked an exact match to the constant primer or identifier. High-quality paired reads were merged with COPE v1.2.5, and unique nucleotide sequences were defined as clonotypes. Clonotypes were aligned to IMGT TRBV, TRBD and TRBJ reference segments using MiTCR v1.1. The analysis was restricted to V-J combinations with a frequency above 0.0001, which together covered roughly 99% of the repertoires. The TCS score was defined as the ratio of F50 (clonal expansion) to E x V (chaos), calculated using BLOSUM62-based TCRdist between CDR3 peptides within each V-J. Welch's t-statistics and random forest reduced fewer than 600 V-J features to 10 to 15, which were used in a naive Bayes classifier (R e1071). Sample size was not statistically predetermined, and blinding of investigators to group allocation was not performed. According to the paper, TCR Vbeta CDR3 sequencing was carried out on some 140 peripheral blood samples, which came from some 41 ophthalmopathy, 75 to 80 hyperthyroidism and 17 progressor patients.

The receptor was derived from a woman aged 35 to 60 with Graves disease. Donor details come from another sample of the same person, matched by shared clones. The specimen was peripheral blood mononuclear cells (PBMCs), collected at new diagnosis, from a patient treated with antithyroid drugs. The V gene is TRBV3-1 and the J gene is TRBJ2-7, and 7 junctional nucleotides match TRBD2. The CDR3 in this case is CASSGRDYGGNEQYF. The nucleotides are TGTGCCAGCAGCGGCCGGGACTACGGTGGGAATGAGCAGTACTTC.